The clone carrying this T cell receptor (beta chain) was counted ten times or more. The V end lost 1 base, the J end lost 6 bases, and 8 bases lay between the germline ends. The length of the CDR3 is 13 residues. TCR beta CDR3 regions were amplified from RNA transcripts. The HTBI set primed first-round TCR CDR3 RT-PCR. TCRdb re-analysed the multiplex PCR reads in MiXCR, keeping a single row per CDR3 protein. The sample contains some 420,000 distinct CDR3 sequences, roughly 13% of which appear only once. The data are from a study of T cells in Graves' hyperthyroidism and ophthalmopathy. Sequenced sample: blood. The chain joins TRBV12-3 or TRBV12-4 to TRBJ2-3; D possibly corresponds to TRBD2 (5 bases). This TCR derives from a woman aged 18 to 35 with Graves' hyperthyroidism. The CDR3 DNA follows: TGTGCCAGCAGTTTAGGGGAGCGGGATACGCAGTATTTT. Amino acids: CASSLGERDTQYF.